The 11 T cell receptor beta chains in this list originate from one sample, sequenced in a study of spatial heterogeneity in lung cancer. Study-wide results and caveats: Expanded intratumoral alpha and beta TCR counts tracked tumor mutation counts.

Time point here: sample taken at primary tumor resection. Their cognate antigens are unknown. TCRdb redid the calling of the 5' RACE reads with MiXCR, one entry per CDR3 protein. The top ten clones hold 25% of a sample with about 12,000 distinct CDR3 sequences, 5.1% of them seen once. Sequences were derived from lung tumor tissue, sampled at surgery. These receptor sequences come from a male donor with early-stage non-small cell lung cancer.

This clonotype has ten or more counts. This chain links TRBV14 with TRBJ2-7, with TRBD2 as a possible D gene (5 bases). Germline CDR1 SGHDN, CDR2 FVKESK. The germline V and J ends were trimmed by 5 bases and 2 bases, with 16 bases remaining between them. The CDR3 runs to 15 residues. The chain's CDR3 is CASSERTLGPYEQYF. The DNA of the CDR3 is TGTGCCAGCAGCGAGAGGACTCTCGGCCCCTACGAGCAGTACTTC.

Ten or more counts support this clonotype. The V gene is TRBV6-6, the J gene TRBJ1-2, with 8 bases lining up with TRBD1. CDR1 and CDR2 from the germline V gene are MNHNY and SVGAGI (reference sequence). The ends lost 5 bases at V and 0 bases at J; junction bases unmatched: 5. This CDR3 is built from 15 residues. CDR3 bases: TGTGCCAGCAGTCCCCGGACAGGGACTAACTATGGCTACACCTTC. The encoded protein is CASSPRTGTNYGYTF.

The sample holds many counts of this clonotype. This rearrangement joins TRBV4-1 to TRBJ2-7, with TRBD1 matching over 7 bases. This CDR3 has 14 residues. CDR1 is MGHRA, CDR2 YSYEKL, per germline. V lost 1 base and J lost 4; bases outside the gene matches: 4. This chain's CDR3 is CASSQGQGVYEQYF. The CDR3 bases are TGCGCCAGCAGCCAAGGACAGGGAGTTTACGAGCAGTACTTC.

Ten or more counts support this clonotype. The chain recombines TRBV27 with TRBJ2-5; unclear D gene. The CDR3 covers 13 residues. Germline CDR1 and CDR2: MNHEY and SMNVEV (reference sequence). The V end lost 2 bases, the J end lost 0 bases, and 4 bases lay between the germline ends. The CDR3 spells CASSLEYQETQYF. The CDR3 nucleotides read TGTGCCAGCAGTTTAGAGTACCAAGAGACCCAGTACTTC.

This clonotype has at least ten counts. The chain is built from TRBV3-1 and TRBJ1-1; D gene ambiguous. Per germline, CDR1 LGHDT and CDR2 YNNKEL (reference sequence). V lost 1 base and J lost 7, with 10 bases in between. There are 13 residues in the CDR3. The CDR3 reads CASSQVSGSEAFF. CDR3 DNA: TGTGCCAGCAGCCAAGTGTCGGGGAGTGAAGCTTTCTTT.

This clonotype ranks as medium-sized (0.01 to 0.1%). J is TRBJ2-3 and V is TRBV5-1; no reliable D call. V lost 0 bases to trimming and J lost 5 bases, with 10 bases between them. The germline gives CDR1 SGHRS, CDR2 YFSETQ. This CDR3 contains 14 residues. The CDR3 sequence: CASSLGQAEDTQYF. Here the CDR3 DNA reads TGCGCCAGCAGCTTGGGGCAGGCGGAAGATACGCAGTATTTT.

The sample holds a few counts of this clonotype. J is TRBJ2-1 and V is TRBV27; the D gene could be TRBD1 or TRBD2 (5 bases each). Per the germline V gene, CDR1 is MNHEY and CDR2 is SMNVEV (reference sequence). The V end was cut by 2 bases, the J end by 0 bases, with 8 bases between. CDR3 length equals 15 residues. This CDR3 reads CASSLEGFSYNEQFF. The CDR3 coding sequence is TGTGCCAGCAGTTTAGAGGGGTTCTCCTACAATGAGCAGTTCTTC.

This clonotype was seen many times. This CDR3 reads CASSSRDRVGYTF. CDR3 in DNA: TGTGCCAGCAGCTCCCGGGACAGGGTTGGCTACACCTTC. The V gene is TRBV7-2, the J gene TRBJ1-2; 9 bases align to TRBD1. Per the germline V gene, CDR1 is SGHTA and CDR2 is FQGNSA. V lost 4 bases and J lost 7; bases outside the gene matches: 4. CDR3 length equals 13 residues.

J is TRBJ2-7 and V is TRBV13, with a possible D match to TRBD1 (7 bases). V was cut by 0 bases and J by 5 bases, with 11 bases left in between. The CDR3 contains 14 residues. The germline V gene has CDR1 PRHDT and CDR2 FYEKMQ (reference sequence). CDR3 sequence (DNA): TGTGCCAGCAGCTTAGGACAGGGGAGGAACGAGCAGTACTTC. This sequence encodes CASSLGQGRNEQYF.

As to this clonotype: This may come from a read error, since a much larger clone is one base off. V and J are TRBV6-5 and TRBJ2-1; 9 positions agree with TRBD1. The J segment lost 8 bases and the V segment lost 6 bases, leaving 5 bases of the junction unmatched. Germline V CDR1 and CDR2: MNHEY, SVGAGI. The CDR3 runs 13 residues. The CDR3 region is CASRSRQGDEQFF. In nucleotides, the CDR3 is TGTGCCAGCAGAAGTCGACAGGGGGATGAGCAGTTCTTC.

The CDR3 sequence: CSAMFGTSRTGELFF. For the CDR3, the DNA is TGCAGTGCCATGTTCGGGACTAGCCGTACCGGGGAGCTGTTTTTT. The V and J genes are TRBV20-1 and TRBJ2-2; 9 bases are a match to TRBD2. With V trimmed by 6 bases and J by 5 bases, 10 bases remained unmatched. The germline V gene has CDR1 DFQATT and CDR2 SNEGSKA (reference sequence). This CDR3 is 15 amino acids long.